This T cell receptor (beta chain) was retrieved from a study of regulatory T cells in long-lasting Graves disease. Findings and limits, study-wide: TCR diversity was lower in persistent than newly diagnosed Graves' disease.

Time point: newly diagnosed GD, antithyroid drugs for less than 3 months. From RNA extracted from PBMCs, the TCR library was made. In building TCR beta libraries, iRepertoire HTBI primers were used together with Arm-PCR of CDR3 regions. Each CDR3 protein is one row after TCRdb ran MiXCR on the multiplex PCR reads. This table holds approximately 350,000 distinct CDR3 sequences, approximately 12% found once. Remarks on this clonotype: Its target is unknown. It may be a read error: a sequence one base away is much more abundant.

In addition, the sample was reused for a study of T cells in Graves' hyperthyroidism and ophthalmopathy. Per that paper: No ophthalmopathy progression within 18 months constituted stable Graves' hyperthyroidism. It was a median around 6 months before onset that the model predicted ophthalmopathy.

This clonotype was obtained from a woman between 18 and 29 years old with Graves disease. This specimen was peripheral blood mononuclear cells (PBMCs), taken at new diagnosis, from a patient treated with antithyroid drugs.

The CDR3: CASSSRAPDTQYF. The CDR3 bases are TGTGCCAGCAGCTCCAGGGCGCCAGATACGCAGTATTTT. The chain is built from TRBV7-2 and TRBJ2-3; TRBD1 is a possible D gene (5 bases). This CDR3 is built from 13 residues. Between the trimmed V and J ends, which lost 4 bases and 4 bases, there was a span of 9 bases. The germline V gene encodes CDR1 SGHTA and CDR2 FQGNSA.